This note documents a single T cell receptor beta chain sequence. As yet, its antigen is unknown. The entry originates in a study of a mutant IDH1 vaccine in newly diagnosed glioma. Study at large: Those enrolled had earlier been treated with radiotherapy, temozolomide, or both, mostly both.

The protocol was immunoSEQ multiplex PCR, while the TCRdb copy is restricted to in-frame clones and leaves out a portion. The data contain 20,000 to 30,000 clones, roughly 85% of them singletons. This CDR3 is 20 amino acids long. Per the germline V gene, CDR1 is MGHRA and CDR2 is YSYEKL. Unmatched junction bases numbered 25, after V lost 3 bases and J lost 11 bases. Sample time point: week 35, safety follow-up. A 20-mer mutant IDH1 peptide at 300 ug was injected subcutaneously with topical imiquimod. The origin of this receptor is a man aged 25 to 40 with glioma. The chain is built from TRBV4-1 and TRBJ1-6; TRBD1 agrees at 7 bases. Here the sequenced sample was PBMCs, taken from a glioma patient whose treatment included an IDH1 peptide vaccine. CDR3 region: CASSQEGPLGRGAPIPPLHF. The DNA for the CDR3 is TGCGCCAGCAGCCAGGAAGGGCCCCTCGGCAGGGGGGCACCGATCCCACCCCTCCACTTT.